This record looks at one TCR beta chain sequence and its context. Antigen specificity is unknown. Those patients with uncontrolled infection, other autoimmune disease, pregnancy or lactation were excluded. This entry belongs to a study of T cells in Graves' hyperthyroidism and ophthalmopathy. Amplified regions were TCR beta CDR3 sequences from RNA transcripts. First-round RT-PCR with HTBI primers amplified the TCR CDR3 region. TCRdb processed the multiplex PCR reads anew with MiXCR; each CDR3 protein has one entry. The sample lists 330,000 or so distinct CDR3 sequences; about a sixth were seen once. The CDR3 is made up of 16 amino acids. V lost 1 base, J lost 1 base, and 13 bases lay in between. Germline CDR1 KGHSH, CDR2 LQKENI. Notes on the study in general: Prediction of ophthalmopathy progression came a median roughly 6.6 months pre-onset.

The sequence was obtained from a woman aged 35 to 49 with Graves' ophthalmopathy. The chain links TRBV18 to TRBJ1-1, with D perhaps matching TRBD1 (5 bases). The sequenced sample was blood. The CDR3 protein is CASSPRAGIKNTEAFF. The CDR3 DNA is TGTGCCAGCTCACCACGGGCAGGGATTAAGAACACTGAAGCTTTCTTT. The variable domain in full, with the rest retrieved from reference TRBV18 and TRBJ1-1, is NAGVMQNPRHLVRRRGQEARLRCSPMKGHSHVYWYRQLPEEGLKFMVYLQKENIIDESGMPKERFSAEFPKEGPSILRIQQVVRGDSAAYFCASSPRAGIKNTEAFFGQGTRLTVV.